This T cell receptor beta chain was identified during a study of blood T cell repertoires in COVID-19. A Seattle source enrolled patients during active infection and followed them longitudinally. The data were produced by immunoSEQ multiplex PCR, yet TCRdb's version contains in-frame clones alone and is incomplete. The profile covers 400,000 or so clones, with around 90% appearing a single time and 0.8% to 1% taken by the ten largest. This CDR3 region has 17 residues. Germline CDR1 reads SSHAT; CDR2 reads FNYEAQ (reference sequence). About this clone itself: A read error may produce the germline difference seen at one junction end.

Specimen: peripheral blood. The sequence was obtained from a man aged 18 to 29 with COVID-19, enrolled during active disease. The chain recombines TRBV7-7 with TRBJ2-1, with 12 nucleotides matching TRBD2. The CDR3 loop reads CASSLGDGLAGFGEQFF. The CDR3 nucleotides are TGTGCTAGCAGCTTAGGGGACGGACTAGCGGGATTTGGTGAGCAGTTCTTC. The entire variable domain, with the rest obtained from reference TRBV7-7 and TRBJ2-1, is as follows: GAGVSQSPRYKVTKRGQDVTLRCDPISSHATLYWYQQALGQGPEFLTYFNYEAQPDKSGLPSDRFSAERPEGSISTLTIQRTEQRDSAMYRCASSLGDGLAGFGEQFFGPGTRLTVL.